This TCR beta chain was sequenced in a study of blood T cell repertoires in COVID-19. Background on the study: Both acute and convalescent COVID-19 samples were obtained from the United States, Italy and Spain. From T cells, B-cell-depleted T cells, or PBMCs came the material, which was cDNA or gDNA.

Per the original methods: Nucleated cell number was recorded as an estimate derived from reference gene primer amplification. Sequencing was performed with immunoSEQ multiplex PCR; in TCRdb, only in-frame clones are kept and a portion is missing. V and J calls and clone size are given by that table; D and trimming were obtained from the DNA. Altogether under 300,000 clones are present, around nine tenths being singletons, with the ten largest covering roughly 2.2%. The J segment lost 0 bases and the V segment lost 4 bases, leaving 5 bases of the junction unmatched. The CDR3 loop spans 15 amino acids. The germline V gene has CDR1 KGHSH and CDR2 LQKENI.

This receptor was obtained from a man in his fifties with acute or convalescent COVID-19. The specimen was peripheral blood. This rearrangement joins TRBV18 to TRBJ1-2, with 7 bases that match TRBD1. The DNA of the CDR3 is TGTGCCAGCTCACACCGACAGGGAACTAACTATGGCTACACCTTC. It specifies CASSHRQGTNYGYTF.